A single sample gave rise to the 21 T cell receptor beta chains below, sequenced in a study of CXCR3-negative and CXCR3-positive naive CD8 T cells. Notes on the study in general: TRB CDR3s of CXCR3-positive naive cells were more hydrophobic than those of CXCR3-negative naive cells.

These receptors are not linked to any known antigen. 5' RACE with UMI labels generated the TRB cDNA libraries. Reanalyzing the 5' RACE reads, TCRdb keeps one entry per CDR3 protein, without DNA. The listing records approximately 100,000 distinct CDR3 sequences. Sequencing was carried out using naive CXCR3+ CD8+ T cells from blood. Described subset: CD45RO-CCR7+CD27+CD95- naive CD8+ T cells expressing CXCR3 (TNR3+). The receptors stem from a human donor in good health. Some clones in this sample may be carry-over from other donors' samples.

The J gene is TRBJ2-7, the V gene TRBV11-2; there is no DNA to check the TCRdb D call of TRBD1. Germline values: CDR1 SGHAT, CDR2 FQNNGV. This CDR3 is 14 amino acids long. CDR3 sequence reads: CASSLGAGFGEQYF.

This chain uses TRBV27 with TRBJ2-2; the D gene TCRdb calls, TRBD1, cannot be checked with no DNA. CDR3 length equals 16 residues. Germline lookup yields CDR1 MNHEY and CDR2 SMNVEV (reference sequence). The CDR3 sequence: CASSLSGQGPTGELFF.

This chain joins TRBV27 and TRBJ2-7; TCRdb's assignment of TRBD1 cannot be checked, as there is no DNA. Germline lookup yields CDR1 MNHEY and CDR2 SMNVEV (reference sequence). This CDR3 is built from 14 residues. CDR3 sequence: CASSTWDRAYEQYF.

This chain connects TRBV28 to TRBJ2-1. The CDR3 length is 15 residues. Per germline, CDR1 MDHEN and CDR2 SYDVKM. CDR3 sequence reads: CTSSFQDPSYNEQFF.

CDR3: CASSSITTRNEQFF. The rearrangement uses TRBV6-5 and TRBJ2-1. The CDR3 spans 14 residues. Per germline, CDR1 MNHEY and CDR2 SVGAGI.

The rearrangement uses TRBV12-3 or TRBV12-4 and TRBJ2-3. This CDR3 has 12 amino acids. CDR3 sequence: CASSSDSDTQYF.

The chain combines TRBV20-1 with TRBJ2-3. Germline V gene data show CDR1 as DFQATT and CDR2 as SNEGSKA (reference sequence). This CDR3 has 16 amino acids. CDR3 loop: CSARDLPSGGTDTQYF.

The chain has TRBV21-1 and TRBJ2-4; no DNA is available, so the TRBD2 call from TCRdb remains unchecked. TRBV21-1 is a pseudogene. There are 17 residues in the CDR3. The CDR3 is CASSKWLAGRGKNIQYF.

CDR3 amino acids: CASSLSRGGRNEQFF. The chain recombines TRBV2 with TRBJ2-1; TCRdb indicates TRBD1, and absent DNA this call remains unverified. There are 15 residues in the CDR3. Germline V gene sequence: CDR1 SNHLY, CDR2 FYNNEI.

The chain has TRBV7-6 and TRBJ1-2; TCRdb's assignment of TRBD1 cannot be checked, as there is no DNA. The germline V gene encodes CDR1 SGHVS and CDR2 FNYEAQ. The CDR3 has 11 residues. CDR3 sequence: CASSGGGGYTF.

The J gene is TRBJ2-1, the V gene TRBV20-1; TCRdb returns TRBD1, unconfirmable since there is no DNA. The CDR3 totals 13 residues. The germline gives CDR1 DFQATT, CDR2 SNEGSKA (reference sequence). CDR3 amino acids: CSAGPGNLDEQFF.

The V gene is TRBV7-9, the J gene TRBJ2-5; TCRdb selects TRBD1, and the lack of DNA leaves this call unchecked. CDR3 size: 16 residues. From germline, CDR1 is SEHNR and CDR2 FQNEAQ (reference sequence). This CDR3 is CASRSGGGPNQETQYF.

CDR3 loop: CSELRDQYEQYF. The chain is built from TRBV29-1 and TRBJ2-7; absent DNA, TCRdb's TRBD2 call cannot be checked. Germline V gene sequence: CDR1 SQVTM, CDR2 ANQGSEA. There are 12 residues in the CDR3.

CDR3 loop: CASSQDLIFGNEKLFF. This rearrangement joins TRBV4-1 to TRBJ1-4. In germline, CDR1 is MGHRA, CDR2 YSYEKL. This CDR3 contains 16 residues.

The chain is built from TRBV7-9 and TRBJ2-7. The CDR3 spans 14 residues. Germline CDR1 SEHNR, CDR2 FQNEAQ (reference sequence). CDR3 protein: CASTPPAASYEQYF.

This chain joins TRBV29-1 and TRBJ2-7. This CDR3 has 11 residues. Per the germline V gene, CDR1 is SQVTM and CDR2 is ANQGSEA. CDR3: CSVEELGNFYF.

This chain uses TRBV28 with TRBJ2-2; absent DNA, TCRdb's TRBD1 call cannot be checked. Germline CDR1 reads MDHEN; CDR2 reads SYDVKM. This CDR3 region has 18 residues. The CDR3 reads CASSLPPHRATNTGELFF.

The chain has TRBV5-5 and TRBJ2-7; TCRdb returns TRBD2, unconfirmable since there is no DNA. This CDR3 has 18 amino acids. CDR1 and CDR2 from the germline V gene are SGHKS and YYEKEE (reference sequence). The CDR3 loop reads CASSLGLPLAGRGYEQYF. Supplemented by reference TRBV5-5 and TRBJ2-7, the full variable domain reads DAGVTQSPTHLIKTRGQQVTLRCSPISGHKSVSWYQQVLGQGPQFIFQYYEKEERGRGNFPDRFSARQFPNYSSELNVNALLLGDSALYLCASSLGLPLAGRGYEQYFGPGTRLTVT.

The genes are TRBV13 and TRBJ2-5; TCRdb proposes TRBD1, but this gene call is untestable without DNA. This CDR3 has 13 residues. Germline-derived CDR1 and CDR2 are PRHDT and FYEKMQ (reference sequence). CDR3 amino acids: CASSFQGAKTQYF.

V usage is TRBV29-1 and J usage is TRBJ2-1; TCRdb gives TRBD1 as the D gene, but with no DNA this cannot be confirmed. CDR3 length: 16 residues. Per the germline V gene, CDR1 is SQVTM and CDR2 is ANQGSEA. The CDR3 region is CSVALRTGVSYNEQFF.

CDR3: CASSYSPEETQYF. This chain joins TRBV6-5 and TRBJ2-5. The CDR3 extends over 13 amino acids. Germline V gene lookup returns CDR1 MNHEY and CDR2 SVGAGI.